This T cell receptor (beta chain) was recorded in a study of cytomegalovirus exposure and HLA in healthy donors. Background on the study: An analysis done earlier identified more than 100 million unique TCR beta sequences from about 179 million T cells. Study-wide points: While the bulk of TCR sequences proved rare, some public TCRs turned up in many donors.

About this clone itself: As yet, its antigen is unknown.

Germline CDR1 reads SGHTS; CDR2 reads YDEGEE. This CDR3 has 15 amino acids. V dropped 7 bases and J dropped 0 bases, with 14 bases sitting between them. Amplification used 60 Vbeta primers and 13 Jbeta primers. The assay was immunoSEQ multiplex PCR, and TCRdb's table has in-frame clones only and misses some. The sample yields 150,000 to 180,000 clones, approximately 81% seen once. This receptor was taken from a woman under 30 in good health and CMV-seronegative. V is TRBV5-8 and J is TRBJ2-4, with TRBD1 as a possible D gene (5 bases). Sequencing was done on a sample of PBMCs. The CDR3 DNA follows: TGTGCCAGCCGCCGCGATGGGGCAGCCAAAAACATTCAGTACTTC. Protein product: CASRRDGAAKNIQYF.